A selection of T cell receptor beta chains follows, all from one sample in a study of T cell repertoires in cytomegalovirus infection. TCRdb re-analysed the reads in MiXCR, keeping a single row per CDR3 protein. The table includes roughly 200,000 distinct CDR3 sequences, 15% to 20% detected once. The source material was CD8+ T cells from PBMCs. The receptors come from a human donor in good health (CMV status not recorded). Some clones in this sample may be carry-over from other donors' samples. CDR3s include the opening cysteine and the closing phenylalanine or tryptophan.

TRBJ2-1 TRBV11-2 CASSFRNPLGDEQFF
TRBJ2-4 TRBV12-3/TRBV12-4 CASSTTGQVDIQYF
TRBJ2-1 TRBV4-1 CASSLSLSNEQFF
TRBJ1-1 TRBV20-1 CSARDQSGKTPTEAFF
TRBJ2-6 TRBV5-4 CASSFFRTGHSSGANVLTF
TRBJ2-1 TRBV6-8 CASTSGNSFSYNEQFF
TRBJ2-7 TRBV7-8 CASSLGTATGEQYF
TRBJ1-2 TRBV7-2 CASSLTGTDYGYTF
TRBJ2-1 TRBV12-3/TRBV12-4 CASSLTSSYNEQFF
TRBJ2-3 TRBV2 CATLQGGPEDTQYF
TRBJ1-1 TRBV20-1 CSATSGQNTEAFF
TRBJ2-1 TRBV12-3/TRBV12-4 CASRPSTSGGAPYNEQFF
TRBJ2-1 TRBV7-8 CASSLGTGGYEQFF
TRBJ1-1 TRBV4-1 CASSPKGEGGRDTEAFF
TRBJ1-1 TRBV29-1 CSIYLKGAVEAFF
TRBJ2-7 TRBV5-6 CASSSILDSGPKQYF
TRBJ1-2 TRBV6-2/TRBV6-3 CASSQQTYYGYTF
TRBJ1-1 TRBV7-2 CASSSEGEAFF
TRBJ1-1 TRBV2 CASSEWTGLNTEAFF
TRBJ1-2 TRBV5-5 CASSATGMEYGYTF
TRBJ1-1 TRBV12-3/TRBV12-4 CASSSMGWDTEAFF
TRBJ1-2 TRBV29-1 CSVVAQIKGQRDYGYTF
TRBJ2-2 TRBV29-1 CSVERPNTGELFF
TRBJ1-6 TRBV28 CASSLPDFREVNSPLHF
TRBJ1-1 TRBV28 CASSLWSEAFF
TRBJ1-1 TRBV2 CASSGGGERNF
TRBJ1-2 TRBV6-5 CASSYRVNDGYTF
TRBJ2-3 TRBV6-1 CASSPGPGQGRRTDTQYF